These 24 T cell receptor beta chains were all obtained from the same sample, sequenced in a study of a mutant IDH1 vaccine in newly diagnosed glioma. Assay: immunoSEQ multiplex PCR; the TCRdb copy retains only in-frame clones and omits some. Altogether around 92,000 clones are present, roughly 80% being singletons, with the ten largest covering roughly 6.8%. Time point in this sample: baseline, week 1 (first vaccination visit). The treatment denotes: pre-vaccination baseline after standard-of-care therapy. The sample here was PBMCs, taken from a glioma patient treated with radiotherapy, temozolomide or both. The origin of the receptors is a woman aged 45 to 65 with glioma.

The chain is built from TRBV7-9 and TRBJ2-5, with a weak D call TRBD2 (7 bases). V was cut by 8 bases and J by 1 base, with 17 bases left in between. Germline values: CDR1 SEHNR, CDR2 FQNEAQ (reference sequence). The CDR3 extends over 15 amino acids. CDR3 region: CASGVGGGTQETQYF. CDR3 sequence (DNA): TGTGCCAGCGGTGTTGGGGGGGGCACCCAAGAGACCCAGTACTTC.

This chain uses TRBV27 with TRBJ2-7, with D maybe TRBD2 (5 bases). Looked up from germline, CDR1 is MNHEY and CDR2 is SMNVEV (reference sequence). With 5 bases removed from V and 5 bases from J, the gap between germline ends came to 13 bases. The length of the CDR3 is 13 residues. CDR3 sequence reads: CASSVVRGNEQYF. DNA of the CDR3: TGTGCCAGCAGTGTCGTCCGGGGAAACGAGCAGTACTTC.

CDR3 nucleotide sequence: TGTGCCAGTAAAGCAGGGTACACCGGGGAGCTGTTTTTT. This translates into CASKAGYTGELFF. The genes are TRBV6-4 and TRBJ2-2, with a weak D call TRBD1 (5 bases). The CDR3 spans 13 residues. CDR1 and CDR2 (germline): MRHNA, SNTAGT. Trimming shortened V by 9 bases and J by 3 bases, and 11 bases separated the two germline ends.

The chain combines TRBV27 with TRBJ2-7; a weak D match, TRBD1 (5 bases). The CDR3 extends over 15 amino acids. Trimming left V 5 bases short and J 3 bases short, with 17 bases between. Germline V gene sequence: CDR1 MNHEY, CDR2 SMNVEV (reference sequence). CDR3 in DNA: TGTGCCAGCAGTCCATCCCCCACAGGTAACTACGAGCAGTACTTC. It encodes CASSPSPTGNYEQYF.

The chain carries TRBV6-5 and TRBJ1-3; D is unresolved. The germline V gene encodes CDR1 MNHEY and CDR2 SVGAGI. Trimming removed 6 bases at V and 1 base at J, with 10 bases between. This CDR3 has 14 residues. CDR3 in DNA: TGTGCCAGCAGCCGAGGATTTTCTGGAAACACCATATATTTT. This codes for CASSRGFSGNTIYF.

The chain joins TRBV19 to TRBJ1-6; D is uncertain. This CDR3 has 12 residues. The ends were cut back, 7 bases at V and 3 bases at J, with 4 bases in the middle. The germline CDR1 and CDR2 sequences are LNHDA and SQIVND (reference sequence). CDR3 protein: CASMDYNSPLHF. The CDR3 region has the DNA TGTGCCAGTATGGACTATAATTCACCCCTCCACTTT.

The V call is TRBV4-1, the J call TRBJ1-1; D gene uncertain. Germline V gene data show CDR1 as MGHRA and CDR2 as YSYEKL. The length of the CDR3 is 14 residues. Trimming stripped 0 bases from V and 1 base from J, with 6 bases between. Here the CDR3 reads CASSQESWNTEAFF. Written as DNA, the CDR3 is TGCGCCAGCAGCCAAGAAAGCTGGAACACTGAAGCTTTCTTT.

CDR3: CSARENTEAFF. CDR3 nucleotide sequence: TGCAGTGCTAGAGAAAACACTGAAGCTTTCTTT. The chain uses TRBV20-1 and TRBJ1-1; D call uncertain. CDR3 length equals 11 residues. Per the germline V gene, CDR1 is DFQATT and CDR2 is SNEGSKA (reference sequence). Trimming stripped 0 bases from V and 2 bases from J, with 1 base between.

This sequence joins TRBV9 and TRBJ1-2; 12 bases match TRBD1. Unmatched junction bases numbered 7, after V lost 1 base and J lost 6 bases. The CDR3 is 16 residues long. Germline values: CDR1 SGDLS, CDR2 YYNGEE. This CDR3 reads CASSVLSGTGGDGYTF. DNA for the CDR3: TGTGCCAGCAGCGTATTGTCCGGGACAGGGGGCGATGGCTACACCTTC.

This chain's CDR3 is CASRSLDSFSPQHF. CDR3 nucleotides: TGTGCCAGCAGGAGCTTGGACAGCTTTTCGCCCCAGCATTTT. The chain joins TRBV2 to TRBJ1-5; possibly TRBD1 for D (6 bases). Trimming removed 6 bases at V and 9 bases at J, with 18 bases between. Germline CDR1 is SNHLY and CDR2 is FYNNEI. The CDR3 sequence is 14 residues long.

This chain uses TRBV9 with TRBJ1-2; D is undetermined. The CDR3 runs 13 residues. Between the trimmed V and J ends, which lost 0 bases and 8 bases, there was a span of 11 bases. Per germline, CDR1 SGDLS and CDR2 YYNGEE. CDR3 region: CASSVDSFSGYTF. The DNA of the CDR3 is TGTGCCAGCAGCGTAGATTCATTTTCGGGCTACACCTTC.

The V and J genes are TRBV4-2 and TRBJ2-5; either TRBD1 or TRBD2 may supply D (6 bases each). Between the trimmed V and J ends, which lost 2 bases and 5 bases, there was a span of 24 bases. This CDR3 has 18 amino acids. The germline V gene encodes CDR1 LGHNA and CDR2 YNFKEQ. The DNA of the CDR3 is TGTGCCAGCAGCCAACGAGGGGGGCGCGATACCCGACAGGAGACCCAGTACTTC. Its translation is CASSQRGGRDTRQETQYF.

V gene TRBV7-2 combines with J gene TRBJ2-5; 7 bases are shared with TRBD2. Germline V gene lookup returns CDR1 SGHTA and CDR2 FQGNSA. Unmatched junction bases numbered 8, after V lost 2 bases and J lost 5 bases. The CDR3 extends over 15 amino acids. CDR3 loop: CASSLLGREGETQYF. The CDR3 bases are TGTGCCAGCAGCTTATTGGGCAGGGAGGGGGAGACCCAGTACTTC.

The chain couples TRBV6-1 to TRBJ2-3, with D possibly TRBD1 on 5 matching bases. CDR3 size: 15 residues. Germline values: CDR1 MNHNS, CDR2 SASEGT. Between the trimmed V and J ends, which lost 2 bases and 2 bases, there was a span of 11 bases. CDR3 sequence: CASSERGRVTDTQYF. CDR3 DNA sequence: TGTGCCAGCAGTGAAAGAGGCAGGGTCACAGATACGCAGTATTTT.

This clone has more than one count but fewer than ten. V and J are TRBV4-1 and TRBJ2-1, with 7 bases lining up with TRBD1. CDR1 and CDR2 (germline): MGHRA, YSYEKL. This CDR3 contains 16 residues. V was pared by 0 bases and J by 5 bases, with 7 bases of the junction left unmatched. In DNA form, the CDR3 reads TGCGCCAGCAGCCAAGACTCCGGGACAGCCAACAATGAGCAGTTCTTC. Translation gives CASSQDSGTANNEQFF.

This chain links TRBV2 with TRBJ1-2; the D gene is possibly TRBD1 (5 bases). CDR3 size: 13 residues. V was cut by 6 bases and J by 6 bases, with 14 bases left in between. Germline CDR1 and CDR2: SNHLY and FYNNEI. The CDR3 DNA sequence: TGTGCCAGCAGGTGGGGGGAAAGGGATGGCTACACCTTC. Translated: CASRWGERDGYTF.

The V call is TRBV10-3, the J call TRBJ2-1; TRBD1 aligns across 7 bases. J was trimmed by 14 bases and V by 3 bases; bases with no gene match: 7. CDR1 is ENHRY and CDR2 is SYGVKD in the germline V gene. There are 12 residues in the CDR3. The CDR3 is CAISEGGGPEFF. CDR3 DNA sequence: TGTGCCATCAGTGAAGGGGGCGGGCCGGAGTTCTTC.

Written as DNA, the CDR3 is TGTGCCAGCAGCGGGGGCAACACCGGGGAGCTGTTTTTT. Translating it yields CASSGGNTGELFF. The chain uses TRBV6-1 and TRBJ2-2; D might be TRBD1 or TRBD2, each matching 6 bases. The CDR3 runs to 13 residues. Trimming removed 6 bases at V and 2 bases at J, with 7 bases between. Germline V gene data show CDR1 as MNHNS and CDR2 as SASEGT.

This chain connects TRBV5-6 to TRBJ2-7; D possibly matches TRBD1 or TRBD2 (7 bases each). Deletions cut 3 bases from V and 5 bases from J, with 15 bases between. Looked up from germline, CDR1 is SGHDT and CDR2 is YYEEEE. CDR3 length: 14 residues. CDR3 DNA sequence: TGTGCCAGCAGCTCGGGGGGAAGGGGGCACGAGCAGTACTTC. It encodes CASSSGGRGHEQYF.

The V and J genes are TRBV6-1 and TRBJ1-5; TRBD1 matches at 7 bases. The CDR3 consists of 19 residues. V was clipped by 4 bases and J by 0 bases; unmatched bases: 15. Germline V CDR1 and CDR2: MNHNS, SASEGT. CDR3 protein: CASSGSRHRGGYSNQPQHF. The DNA for the CDR3 is TGTGCCAGCAGTGGTTCCCGCCACAGGGGTGGGTATAGCAATCAGCCCCAGCATTTT.

The chain employs TRBV2 and TRBJ2-7; D gene uncertain. Germline CDR1 SNHLY, CDR2 FYNNEI. The V end was cut by 4 bases, the J end by 7 bases, with 8 bases between. This CDR3 has 11 amino acids. CDR3 amino acids: CASSGLGEQYF. In DNA form, the CDR3 reads TGTGCCAGCAGTGGTCTAGGTGAGCAGTACTTC.

In the case of this clone: At the DNA level, this CDR3 is encoded by other sequences in the same sample as well. This chain links TRBV7-2 with TRBJ2-1, with D maybe TRBD2 (6 bases). Germline CDR1 is SGHTA and CDR2 is FQGNSA. V lost 5 bases and J lost 2, with 13 bases in between. The CDR3 length is 15 residues. The CDR3 is CASSPGPGAYNEQFF. The CDR3 nucleotides read TGTGCCAGCAGCCCCGGCCCGGGAGCCTACAATGAGCAGTTCTTC.

The CDR3 DNA sequence: TGTGCCAGTAGCAGGTCAGGGTTAGACGGGGGGCCATACAATGAGCAGTTCTTC. Its protein is CASSRSGLDGGPYNEQFF. The V and J genes are TRBV19 and TRBJ2-1; possibly TRBD2 for D (7 bases). Germline-derived CDR1 and CDR2 are LNHDA and SQIVND (reference sequence). This CDR3 is 18 amino acids long. Trimming removed 6 bases from V and 4 bases from J, with 25 bases in between.

This clone occurred a few times. The chain links TRBV6-5 to TRBJ1-1; D uncertain. V lost 6 bases and J 2 bases, leaving 10 bases between the germline ends. This CDR3 has 13 residues. In germline, CDR1 is MNHEY, CDR2 SVGAGI. The CDR3 coding sequence is TGTGCCAGCAGGAACGTGGCCAACACTGAAGCTTTCTTT. Its translation: CASRNVANTEAFF.